At least ten counts were recorded for the clone carrying this TCR beta chain. The CDR3 is 15 residues long. Trimming took 7 bases from V and 2 from J, leaving 21 bases between them. Germline assignment: CDR1 SQVTM and CDR2 ANQGSEA. The sample comes from a study of blood T cells in healthy people across ages. The use of a sample-barcoded 5' primer and a J-beta primer mix characterized a second PCR of about 7 to 12 cycles. TCRdb processed the 5' RACE reads anew with MiXCR; each CDR3 protein has one entry. The sample records 780,000 or so distinct CDR3 sequences, roughly 25% being singletons. Separately, the same data were catalogued under a study of T cells of mothers and their children.

The receptor was derived from a boy younger than 18 in good health. Sequencing used blood. The rearrangement joins TRBV29-1 to TRBJ2-7; either TRBD1 or TRBD2 may fit D (6 bases each). DNA of the CDR3: TGCAGCGCCAGCGGTTGGGGGGCGACCGCCTACGAGCAGTACTTC. Its translation: CSASGWGATAYEQYF.